This T cell receptor beta chain stems from a study of CD8 T cells in Susac syndrome. Overall study results and limits: Maximal CD8+ clonal expansion in Susac was observed within TEMRA cells and among active patients.

In regard to this clonotype: Its antigen is unidentified.

Germline V lookup: CDR1 SGHTA, CDR2 FQGNSA. The CDR3 totals 14 residues. V was trimmed by 5 bases and J by 1 base, leaving 9 bases between them. TEMRA cells were enriched by FACS, while CD8+ and CD4+ T cells were obtained through a negative isolation that was performed magnetically. The authors reverse transcribed 0.5 to 1 ug RNA with random hexamers. Multiplex immunoSEQ PCR targeted 54 Vbeta and 13 Jbeta TCR beta segments. A single record per CDR3 protein comes from TCRdb applying MiXCR to the immunoSEQ multiplex PCR reads. The table lists about 190,000 distinct CDR3 sequences, 95% of them singletons.

Source material: CD8+ T cells from PBMCs. The TCR was taken from a human donor with Susac syndrome. The chain links TRBV7-2 to TRBJ2-1, with a possible D match to TRBD2 (6 bases). The CDR3, as DNA: TGTGCCAGCAGCCCAGGGAGGTCCTACAATGAGCAGTTCTTC. Its protein product is CASSPGRSYNEQFF.